This TCR beta chain was documented in a study of OX40 agonist ivuxolimab in advanced cancers. Study at large: There were three patients with partial responses, one having hepatocellular carcinoma and two cutaneous melanoma. Study-wide results and caveats: Clones of CD4+ and CD8+ blood T cells grew by week 6 at doses of 0.1 to 3.0 mg/kg.

With regard to this clone: Its specificity is unknown.

Sequenced by immunoSEQ multiplex PCR; TCRdb stores in-frame clones only, minus some. The sample has some 70,000 clones, around 90% seen once. Trimming pared 3 bases from V and 3 bases from J, leaving 5 bases between. CDR1 is SGHTA, CDR2 FQGNSA, per germline. CDR3 size: 12 residues. The sequencing used CD4+ or CD8+ T cells sorted from blood, collected in a trial of the OX40 agonist ivuxolimab. This receptor was identified in an adult with an advanced solid tumor such as melanoma, head and neck, liver or kidney cancer. The chain couples TRBV7-2 to TRBJ2-5; D perhaps matches TRBD2 (5 bases). The CDR3 sequence is CASSLREETQYF. The CDR3 DNA sequence: TGTGCCAGCAGCTTGAGGGAAGAGACCCAGTACTTC.